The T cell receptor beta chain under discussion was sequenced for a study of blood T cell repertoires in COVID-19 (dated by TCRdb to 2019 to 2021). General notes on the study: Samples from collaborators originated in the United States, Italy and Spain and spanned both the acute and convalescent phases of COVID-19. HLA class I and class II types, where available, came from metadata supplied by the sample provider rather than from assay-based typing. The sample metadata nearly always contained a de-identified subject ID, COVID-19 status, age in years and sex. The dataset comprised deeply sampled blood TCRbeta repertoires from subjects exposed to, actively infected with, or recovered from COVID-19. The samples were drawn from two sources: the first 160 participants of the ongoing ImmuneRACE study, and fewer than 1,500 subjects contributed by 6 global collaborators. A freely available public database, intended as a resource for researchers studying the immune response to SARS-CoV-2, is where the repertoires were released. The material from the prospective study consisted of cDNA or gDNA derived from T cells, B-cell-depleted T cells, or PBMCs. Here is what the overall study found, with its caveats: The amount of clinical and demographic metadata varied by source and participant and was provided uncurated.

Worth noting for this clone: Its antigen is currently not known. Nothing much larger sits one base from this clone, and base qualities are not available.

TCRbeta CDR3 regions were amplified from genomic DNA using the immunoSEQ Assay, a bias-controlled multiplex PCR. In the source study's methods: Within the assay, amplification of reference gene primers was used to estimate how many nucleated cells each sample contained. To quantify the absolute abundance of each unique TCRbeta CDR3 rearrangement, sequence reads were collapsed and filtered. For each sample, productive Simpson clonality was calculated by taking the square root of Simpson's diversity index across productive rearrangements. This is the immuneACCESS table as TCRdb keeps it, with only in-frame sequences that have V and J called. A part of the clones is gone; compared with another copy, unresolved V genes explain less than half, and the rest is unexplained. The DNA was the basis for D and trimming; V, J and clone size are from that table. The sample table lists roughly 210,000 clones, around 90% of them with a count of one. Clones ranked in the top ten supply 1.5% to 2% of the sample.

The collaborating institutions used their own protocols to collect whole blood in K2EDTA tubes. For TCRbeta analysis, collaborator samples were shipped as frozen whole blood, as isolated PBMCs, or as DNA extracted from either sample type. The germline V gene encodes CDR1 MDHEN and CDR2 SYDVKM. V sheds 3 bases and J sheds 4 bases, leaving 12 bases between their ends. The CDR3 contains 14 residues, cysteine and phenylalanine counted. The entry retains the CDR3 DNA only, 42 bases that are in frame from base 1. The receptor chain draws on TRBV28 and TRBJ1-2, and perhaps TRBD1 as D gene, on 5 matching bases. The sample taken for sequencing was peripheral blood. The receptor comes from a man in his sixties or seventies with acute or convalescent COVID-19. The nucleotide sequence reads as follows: TGTGCCAGCAGTTTGGCAGGGCCTTTCTATGGCTACACCTTC. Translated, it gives CASSLAGPFYGYTF.